This entry describes one T cell receptor (beta chain). Its antigen is currently unknown. The data stem from a study of T cell responses to AZD1222 COVID-19 vaccine. Clones were read by immunoSEQ multiplex PCR, and TCRdb kept only the in-frame ones, dropping some. The sample holds over 120,000 clones, more than 70% seen once. Germline V gene data show CDR1 as LNHDA and CDR2 as SQIVND (reference sequence). The CDR3 sequence is 12 residues long. With 7 bases removed from V and 6 bases from J, the gap between germline ends came to 12 bases. Findings and caveats of the study: Repertoires were sampled only after the peak T cell response. Reportedly, nearly half of unique spike TCRs recognized epitopes outside B.1.351/B.1.1.7 mutations. Vaccination with two AZD1222 doses was followed by a rise in Spike-specific TCR breadth and depth. Baseline seropositivity occurred in only a handful of AZD1222 recipients.

Sequencing used peripheral blood, obtained 28 days after the second AZD1222 dose. The chain combines TRBV19 with TRBJ1-1; TRBD1 might be the D (5 bases). This clonotype originated in an adult who received the AZD1222 COVID-19 vaccine. The chain's CDR3 is CASMPGISEAFF. In nucleotides, the CDR3 is TGTGCCAGTATGCCAGGGATATCTGAAGCTTTCTTT.